The 30 T cell receptor beta chains reported below all come from one sample, sequenced in a study of blood T cell repertoires in COVID-19. Sequenced by immunoSEQ multiplex PCR; TCRdb stores in-frame clones only, minus some. Here the sample spans tens of thousands of clones, roughly 84% being singletons. Source material: peripheral blood. The receptors derive from a man in his 70s with acute or convalescent COVID-19.

The chain recombines TRBV19 with TRBJ1-5; D remains ambiguous. CDR1 LNHDA and CDR2 SQIVND come from the germline V gene (reference sequence). Trimming shortened V by 1 base and J by 5 bases, and 6 bases separated the two germline ends. This CDR3 is 13 amino acids long. The CDR3 DNA reads as TGTGCCAGTAGTATAGGTCGTGATCAGCCCCAGCATTTT. Residues: CASSIGRDQPQHF.

This rearrangement joins TRBV5-1 to TRBJ2-3, with 9 bases lining up with TRBD2. In germline, CDR1 is SGHRS, CDR2 YFSETQ. V shed 2 bases, J shed 4 bases, and the junction held 8 bases outside the gene matches. This CDR3 has 16 residues. In DNA form, the CDR3 reads TGCGCCAGCAGCTTCCGGGGGACTAGCCGCCCAGATACGCAGTATTTT. Translated: CASSFRGTSRPDTQYF.

The chain is built from TRBV5-8 and TRBJ2-7, with TRBD1 identical over 9 bases. Unmatched junction bases numbered 1, after V lost 4 bases and J lost 2 bases. This CDR3 has 13 amino acids. From germline, CDR1 is SGHTS and CDR2 YDEGEE. CDR3 sequence reads: CASSRQGAYEQYF. The CDR3 DNA sequence: TGTGCCAGCAGCCGACAGGGGGCCTACGAGCAGTACTTC.

The chain links TRBV19 to TRBJ1-1, with D tentatively TRBD1 (6 bases). The ends were cut back, 4 bases at V and 0 bases at J, with 12 bases in the middle. From germline, CDR1 is LNHDA and CDR2 SQIVND (reference sequence). The CDR3 loop spans 15 amino acids. The CDR3 region is CASSKNREMNTEAFF. Here the CDR3 DNA reads TGTGCCAGTAGTAAGAACAGGGAGATGAACACTGAAGCTTTCTTT.

V gene TRBV15 combines with J gene TRBJ2-7; 8 bases agree with TRBD2. Germline CDR1 reads LNHNV; CDR2 reads YYDKDF (reference sequence). The CDR3 has 15 amino acids. Trimming removed 1 base from V and 3 bases from J; junction bases left unmatched: 5. CDR3 amino acids: CATSRGLAGNYEQYF. Here the CDR3 DNA reads TGTGCCACCAGCAGAGGGCTAGCGGGTAACTACGAGCAGTACTTC.

This clone has a single count. This chain links TRBV25-1 with TRBJ1-6; TRBD1 might be the D (5 bases). CDR1 is MGHDK and CDR2 is SYGVNS in the germline V gene. The CDR3 sequence is 13 residues long. The CDR3 DNA reads TGTGCTAGTCAGGGTTCCTATAATTCACCCCTCCACTTT. Encoded protein: CASQGSYNSPLHF. Combining the CDR3 with reference TRBV25-1 and TRBJ1-6 gives the whole variable domain EADIYQTPRYLVIGTGKKITLECSQTMGHDKMYWYQQDPGMELHLIHYSYGVNSTEKGDLSSESTVSRIRTEHFPLTLESARPSHTSQYLCASQGSYNSPLHFGNGTRLTVT.

This chain connects TRBV18 to TRBJ2-2, with D maybe TRBD1 (5 bases). Germline V gives CDR1 KGHSH, CDR2 LQKENI. The length of the CDR3 is 14 residues. V was cut by 2 bases and J by 6 bases, with 10 bases left in between. CDR3 DNA sequence: TGTGCCAGCTCACCAGACAGCATCTCCGGGGAGCTGTTTTTT. It translates to CASSPDSISGELFF.

The rearrangement links TRBV19 to TRBJ1-5, with D possibly TRBD1 on 5 matching bases. Looked up from germline, CDR1 is LNHDA and CDR2 is SQIVND (reference sequence). V lost 0 bases and J lost 2, with 20 bases in between. This CDR3 is 19 amino acids long. CDR3 in DNA: TGTGCCAGTAGTATAGAAGTAATCCTCCAGGGTGGAGGCAATCAGCCCCAGCATTTT. As protein: CASSIEVILQGGGNQPQHF.

This CDR3 is CATSRQYEETQYF. The CDR3 DNA reads as TGTGCCACCAGTCGACAGTATGAAGAGACCCAGTACTTC. The rearrangement uses TRBV15 and TRBJ2-5, with D perhaps matching TRBD1 (5 bases). The CDR3 spans 13 residues. V was shortened by 6 bases and J by 3 bases, with 11 bases between the two germline ends. Germline assignment: CDR1 LNHNV and CDR2 YYDKDF (reference sequence).

This chain uses TRBV6-1 with TRBJ2-3, with a weak D call TRBD2 (5 bases). Germline values: CDR1 MNHNS, CDR2 SASEGT. Trimming removed 2 bases at V and 2 bases at J, with 14 bases between. This CDR3 comprises 16 residues. For the CDR3, the DNA is TGTGCCAGCAGTGAACGGGATCGATACTCCACAGATACGCAGTATTTT. It yields the protein CASSERDRYSTDTQYF.

The chain combines TRBV9 with TRBJ2-2; 8 positions match TRBD1. Germline CDR1 and CDR2: SGDLS and YYNGEE. The V segment lost 0 bases and the J segment 5 bases; nucleotides outside the gene matches: 6. CDR3 length: 16 amino acids. The CDR3 spells CASSVGQGMRTGELFF. CDR3 coding DNA: TGTGCCAGCAGCGTAGGACAGGGGATGAGGACCGGGGAGCTGTTTTTT.

The chain carries TRBV27 and TRBJ1-5, with D uncertain. V gave up 3 bases and J gave up 3 bases, with 18 bases separating them. The CDR3 contains 17 residues. Germline V gene sequence: CDR1 MNHEY, CDR2 SMNVEV (reference sequence). The CDR3 bases are TGTGCCAGCAGTTTGGAGAAGCCCAACTCGGACAATCAGCCCCAGCATTTT. Protein sequence: CASSLEKPNSDNQPQHF.

This chain links TRBV7-9 with TRBJ2-1, with 10 bases identical to TRBD2. Germline assignment: CDR1 SEHNR and CDR2 FQNEAQ (reference sequence). This CDR3 region has 18 residues. The V segment lost 0 bases and the J segment 3 bases; nucleotides outside the gene matches: 8. CDR3 DNA sequence: TGTGCCAGCAGCTTAGCGCTGAGCGGGGGGGATTTCTACAATGAGCAGTTCTTC. It codes for CASSLALSGGDFYNEQFF.

The chain uses TRBV15 and TRBJ2-3; D might be TRBD1 (6 bases). The CDR3 runs 14 residues. Trimming cost V 1 base and J 8 bases, with 13 bases left between them. Germline CDR1 and CDR2: LNHNV and YYDKDF (reference sequence). The CDR3 protein is CATSRGQQGGTQYF. CDR3 in DNA: TGTGCCACCAGCAGAGGTCAACAGGGCGGTACGCAGTATTTT.

The chain couples TRBV25-1 to TRBJ1-5; a weak D match, TRBD1 (6 bases). Germline CDR1 MGHDK, CDR2 SYGVNS. CDR3 size: 13 residues. Trimming stripped 7 bases from V and 4 bases from J, with 11 bases between. The CDR3 coding sequence is TGTGCCAGCACATGGACAGTTAATCAGCCCCAGCATTTT. Translating gives CASTWTVNQPQHF. The complete variable domain, with remaining parts taken from reference TRBV25-1 and TRBJ1-5, reads EADIYQTPRYLVIGTGKKITLECSQTMGHDKMYWYQQDPGMELHLIHYSYGVNSTEKGDLSSESTVSRIRTEHFPLTLESARPSHTSQYLCASTWTVNQPQHFGDGTRLSIL.

This chain connects TRBV7-8 to TRBJ1-4, with D tentatively TRBD1 (6 bases). The germline V gene has CDR1 SGHVS and CDR2 FQNEAQ. The length of the CDR3 is 11 residues. V dropped 5 bases and J dropped 15 bases, with 13 bases sitting between them. In nucleotides, the CDR3 is TGTGCCAGCAGCGTTGGGGGCCTCGTGTTTTTT. As protein: CASSVGGLVFF.

The V call is TRBV5-1, the J call TRBJ2-3; 9 positions agree with TRBD1. The germline V gene encodes CDR1 SGHRS and CDR2 YFSETQ. The ends lost 2 bases at V and 2 bases at J; junction bases unmatched: 9. The CDR3 covers 17 residues. CDR3 DNA sequence: TGCGCCAGCAGCTTTATCCCGACAGGGGGTGTCACAGATACGCAGTATTTT. Translating it yields CASSFIPTGGVTDTQYF.

CDR3 protein: CASSLVLGPDTQYF. In DNA form, the CDR3 reads TGTGCCAGCAGCTTGGTGCTGGGGCCAGATACGCAGTATTTT. The chain joins TRBV5-4 to TRBJ2-3; D perhaps matches TRBD1 (5 bases). Germline V lookup: CDR1 SGHNT, CDR2 YYREEE (reference sequence). The CDR3 contains 14 residues. Trimming removed 0 bases from V and 4 bases from J, with 9 bases in between. The variable domain in full, completed from reference TRBV5-4 and TRBJ2-3, reads ETGVTQSPTHLIKTRGQQVTLRCSSQSGHNTVSWYQQALGQGPQFIFQYYREEENGRGNFPPRFSGLQFPNYSSELNVNALELDDSALYLCASSLVLGPDTQYFGPGTRLTVL.

The gene calls are TRBV12-3 or TRBV12-4 and TRBJ2-7; D is uncertain. Trimming stripped 5 bases from V and 0 bases from J, with 8 bases between. CDR3 length: 13 amino acids. CDR3 DNA sequence: TGTGCCAGCAGTCAGTTCTTCTCCTACGAGCAGTACTTC. Translation gives CASSQFFSYEQYF.

This clone showed up just once. This chain uses TRBV2 with TRBJ2-1; 13 nucleotides align to TRBD2. Looked up from germline, CDR1 is SNHLY and CDR2 is FYNNEI. Trimming at V came to 4 bases and at J to 8 bases, leaving 5 bases not matched to a gene. CDR3 size: 15 residues. The DNA for the CDR3 is TGTGCCAGCAGTGTACTAGCGGGGGGGAAGGATGAGCAGTTCTTC. Translation: CASSVLAGGKDEQFF.

This rearrangement joins TRBV27 to TRBJ1-1; weak D call: TRBD1 (5 bases). There are 13 residues in the CDR3. Germline V gene sequence: CDR1 MNHEY, CDR2 SMNVEV (reference sequence). Trimming took off 6 bases at V and 7 bases at J, with 15 bases between the two ends. The CDR3, as DNA: TGTGCCAGCAGACCTTTAGCGGGGGATGAAGCTTTCTTT. Its protein product is CASRPLAGDEAFF.

The CDR3 loop reads CASSLSAGVGNEQFF. Written as DNA, the CDR3 is TGTGCCAGCAGCTTATCGGCGGGAGTAGGGAATGAGCAGTTCTTC. J is TRBJ2-1 and V is TRBV7-9, with 7 bases aligning to TRBD2. This CDR3 is 15 amino acids long. V was clipped by 2 bases and J by 7 bases; unmatched bases: 8. CDR1 SEHNR and CDR2 FQNEAQ come from the germline V gene (reference sequence).

For the CDR3, the DNA is TGTGCCAGCAGCCTTCTTGGGACAGTTGAAGCTTTCTTT. This sequence encodes CASSLLGTVEAFF. V gene TRBV9 combines with J gene TRBJ1-1; 7 nucleotides line up with TRBD1. Losses at the gene ends were 4 bases for V and 7 bases for J; bases not matched to a gene: 7. CDR1 SGDLS and CDR2 YYNGEE come from the germline V gene. The CDR3 totals 13 residues.

The V gene is TRBV20-1, the J gene TRBJ1-1; D remains unclear. The V gene's germline CDR1 is DFQATT and CDR2 SNEGSKA (reference sequence). The CDR3 is made up of 9 amino acids. With 0 bases removed from V and 10 bases from J, the gap between germline ends came to 3 bases. CDR3 sequence: CSARDRAFF. CDR3 DNA: TGCAGTGCTAGAGATCGAGCTTTCTTT.

The chain recombines TRBV11-3 with TRBJ2-2; possibly TRBD2 for D (6 bases). The CDR3 extends over 14 amino acids. Germline CDR1 SGHNT, CDR2 YENEEA. The V end was cut by 4 bases, the J end by 7 bases, with 13 bases between. DNA for the CDR3: TGTGCCAGCAGCTCCTCCCGGGAGTTCGGGGAGCTGTTTTTT. Protein product: CASSSSREFGELFF. The full variable domain, its missing parts supplied by reference TRBV11-3 and TRBJ2-2, is EAGVVQSPRYKIIEKKQPVAFWCNPISGHNTLYWYLQNLGQGPELLIRYENEEAVDDSQLPKDRFSAERLKGVDSTLKIQPAELGDSAVYLCASSSSREFGELFFGEGSRLTVL.

The CDR3 spells CSVESRDKRSDGYTF. The CDR3 DNA reads as TGCAGCGTTGAGTCCCGGGACAAACGTTCCGATGGCTACACCTTC. The chain has TRBV29-1 and TRBJ1-2; D may be TRBD1 (6 bases). This CDR3 region has 15 residues. CDR1 is SQVTM and CDR2 is ANQGSEA in the germline V gene. Trimming stripped 3 bases from V and 6 bases from J, with 20 bases between.

Comment on this clone: A junction boundary mismatches the germline segment, possibly from a read error. The rearrangement uses TRBV7-2 and TRBJ2-7; TRBD2 matches at 10 bases. The CDR3 covers 16 residues. In germline, CDR1 is SGHTA, CDR2 FQGNSA. This CDR3 is CASSLAGDSSSYEQYF. As DNA, the CDR3 is TGTGCCAGCAGCCTAGCGGGGGACAGCAGCTCCTACGAGCAGTACTTC.

The V call is TRBV6-5, the J call TRBJ2-5; the match to TRBD1 covers 9 bases. The CDR3 spans 15 residues. The ends lost 7 bases at V and 2 bases at J; junction bases unmatched: 8. Germline lookup yields CDR1 MNHEY and CDR2 SVGAGI. The CDR3 spells CASNAPGQGQETQYF. The DNA of the CDR3 is TGTGCCAGCAACGCCCCGGGACAGGGACAAGAGACCCAGTACTTC.

V and J are TRBV3-1 (or the pseudogene TRBV3-2) and TRBJ1-1; 7 bases match TRBD1. The germline gives CDR1 LGHDT, CDR2 YNNKEL (reference sequence). CDR3 length: 12 residues. Losses at the gene ends were 4 bases for V and 9 bases for J; bases not matched to a gene: 5. CDR3 nucleotide sequence: TGTGCCAGCAGCCGACTGACAGGGCAAGCTTTCTTT. Protein: CASSRLTGQAFF.

V is TRBV7-8 and J is TRBJ1-1; no firm D call. This CDR3 has 13 residues. The germline V gene has CDR1 SGHVS and CDR2 FQNEAQ. The V end lost 2 bases, the J end lost 5 bases, and 9 bases lay between the germline ends. Written as DNA, the CDR3 is TGTGCCAGCAGCTTATCAGGTATAACTGAAGCTTTCTTT. The encoded protein is CASSLSGITEAFF.